The present T cell receptor beta chain was sequenced within a study of T cells expressing NK-cell markers. Study context: Obtained from sorted CD3+CD56+NKG2C+, CD3+CD56+NKG2C- and CD3+CD56-NKG2C+ T cells were the TCR beta repertoires. Notes on the study in general: These clonotypes also led the CD3+CD56-NKG2C+ fraction in a few donors.

In regard to this clonotype: The antigen is unknown.

This CDR3 is built from 19 residues. Germline V gene data show CDR1 as SSHAT and CDR2 as FNYEAQ (reference sequence). Researchers built TCR beta cDNA using 5'RACE template switching with UMIs. For each CDR3 protein, TCRdb gives one entry from its re-call of the 5' RACE reads, without DNA. This repertoire includes fewer than 400,000 distinct CDR3 sequences. The sequence derives from a woman in her fifties or sixties in good health. The chain employs TRBV7-7 and TRBJ2-1; TCRdb selects TRBD2, and the lack of DNA leaves this call unchecked. The sequencing input was blood T cells: a sorted CD56 or NKG2C T cell subset, CD4+ or CD8+ T cells, or bulk PBMC T cells (not recorded which). The CDR3 region is CASKLAPLRLGGRRYEQFF.